The 16 T cell receptor beta chains given below trace back to one sample, sequenced in a study of T cells after yellow fever vaccination. TCRdb re-called the 5' RACE reads through MiXCR, storing one row per CDR3 protein. The data contain under 150,000 distinct CDR3 sequences, over 12% of them seen just once; the ten biggest clones take up roughly 47%. This sample comprised CD8+ T cells sorted from PBMCs, obtained 5 days after the yellow fever booster vaccination. These receptors all stem from a man aged 18 to 30 who received the YFV17D yellow fever vaccine.

The chain couples TRBV9 to TRBJ2-5; TRBD1 matches 8 bases. Germline trimming cut 4 bases from V and 10 bases from J; bases unmatched to any gene: 6. The CDR3 sequence is 12 residues long. CDR1 and CDR2 (germline): SGDLS, YYNGEE. The CDR3 spells CASSLETGDQYF. CDR3 nucleotides: TGTGCCAGCAGCCTCGAGACAGGGGACCAGTACTTC.

This clonotype occurred a few times. This chain links TRBV3-1 with TRBJ2-3; TRBD2 matches at 8 bases. The CDR3 sequence is 19 residues long. From germline, CDR1 is LGHDT and CDR2 YNNKEL (reference sequence). V was pared by 1 base and J by 1 base, with 13 bases of the junction left unmatched. CDR3 residues: CASSQGGAGDSHGTDTQYF. CDR3 in DNA: TGTGCCAGCAGCCAAGGCGGAGCGGGGGATTCGCACGGCACAGATACGCAGTATTTT.

This clonotype was observed a handful of times. V and J are TRBV6-5 and TRBJ2-3; D not resolved. There are 10 residues in the CDR3. V was trimmed by 8 bases and J by 11 bases, leaving 11 bases between them. Germline values: CDR1 MNHEY, CDR2 SVGAGI. CDR3 sequence reads: CASGSFLQYF. CDR3 DNA: TGTGCCAGCGGTTCTTTTCTGCAGTATTTT.

The V call is TRBV4-3, the J call TRBJ2-7; TRBD1 agrees at 10 bases. After removal of 1 base from V and 7 bases from J, the junction contained 10 bases not matched to a gene. Germline loops: CDR1 LGHNA, CDR2 YSLEER. The CDR3 is made up of 16 amino acids. The CDR3, as DNA: TGCGCCAGCAGCCAAGGCTTTACCGGGACAGGGGATGAGCAGTACTTC. This encodes CASSQGFTGTGDEQYF.

The chain joins TRBV29-1 to TRBJ1-2; D is unclear. The CDR3 extends over 12 amino acids. Looked up from germline, CDR1 is SQVTM and CDR2 is ANQGSEA. V lost 7 bases and J 4 bases, leaving 13 bases between the germline ends. CDR3: CSASQPRYGYTF. The CDR3 DNA reads as TGCAGCGCCTCTCAGCCCCGCTATGGCTACACCTTC.

The rearrangement joins TRBV9 to TRBJ2-3; D is possibly TRBD2 (6 bases). CDR3 length equals 15 residues. V lost 0 bases, J lost 4 bases, and 12 bases lay in between. CDR1 SGDLS and CDR2 YYNGEE come from the germline V gene. The CDR3 DNA follows: TGTGCCAGCAGCGTAGTAGATTGGGGGGCAGATACGCAGTATTTT. Amino acids: CASSVVDWGADTQYF.

This clonotype was counted only a few times. V and J are TRBV29-1 and TRBJ1-2; TRBD1 aligns across 7 bases. The trim removed 6 bases at V and 6 bases at J, leaving 10 bases unmatched. There are 13 residues in the CDR3. CDR1 is SQVTM and CDR2 is ANQGSEA in the germline V gene. CDR3 bases: TGCAGCGTGGGACCAGGGGGTGGAAATGGCTACACCTTC. It is translated as CSVGPGGGNGYTF.

In the case of this clonotype: Relative to the germline gene, one junction end is altered; a read error may explain this. The chain joins TRBV24-1 to TRBJ2-1, with 9 bases aligning to TRBD2. Germline V gene data show CDR1 as KGHDR and CDR2 as SFDVKD. The CDR3 has 17 amino acids. The CDR3 protein is CATSDSGGPSSYTEQFF. The CDR3 DNA reads TGTGCCACCAGTGACAGCGGGGGGCCGAGCTCCTACACTGAGCAGTTCTTC.

This clonotype was counted only a few times. The chain has TRBV7-2 and TRBJ2-7; perhaps TRBD2 as D (5 bases). This CDR3 has 15 amino acids. Trimming left V 5 bases short and J 2 bases short, with 16 bases between. Germline lookup yields CDR1 SGHTA and CDR2 FQGNSA. The CDR3: CASSPPAGIPYEQYF. In DNA, the CDR3 is TGTGCCAGCAGCCCCCCCGCGGGTATCCCCTACGAGCAGTACTTC.

This clonotype has only a few counts. This chain connects TRBV25-1 to TRBJ2-2; D not resolved. Germline V CDR1 and CDR2: MGHDK, SYGVNS. Between the trimmed V and J ends, which lost 4 bases and 4 bases, there was a span of 10 bases. This CDR3 region has 14 residues. The CDR3 DNA follows: TGTGCCAGCAGTGCCCCGCCTGGCACCGGGGAGCTGTTTTTT. As protein: CASSAPPGTGELFF.

The V call is TRBV6-2 or TRBV6-3, the J call TRBJ1-5; 9 bases map to TRBD1. The junction had 7 bases not matched to a gene; V was cut back by 6 bases and J by 7 bases. This CDR3 contains 14 residues. In germline, CDR1 is MNHEY, CDR2 SVGEGT. The CDR3 bases are TGTGCCAGCAGCCGGACAGGGGAACCCCAGCCCCAGCATTTT. Its protein product is CASSRTGEPQPQHF.

This sequence joins TRBV12-3 or TRBV12-4 and TRBJ2-3; D not resolved. The CDR3 is 12 amino acids. V dropped 4 bases and J dropped 4 bases, with 6 bases sitting between them. The CDR3 loop is CASSSLPDTQYF. Here the CDR3 DNA reads TGTGCCAGCAGTTCCCTCCCAGATACGCAGTATTTT.

This clonotype showed up just a few times. V and J are TRBV19 and TRBJ2-6; tentative D call: TRBD2 (5 bases). Germline V gene lookup returns CDR1 LNHDA and CDR2 SQIVND (reference sequence). The V gene lost 4 bases and the J gene lost 0 bases, with 13 bases spanning the gap. The CDR3 runs 17 residues. The CDR3: CASSNWERSSGANVLTF. In DNA, the CDR3 is TGTGCCAGTAGTAATTGGGAGCGGAGCTCTGGGGCCAACGTCCTGACTTTC.

This sequence joins TRBV28 and TRBJ2-2; TRBD2 aligns across 9 bases. This CDR3 contains 15 residues. CDR1 and CDR2 (germline): MDHEN, SYDVKM. J was trimmed by 5 bases and V by 2 bases; bases with no gene match: 3. The CDR3 region has the DNA TGTGCCAGCAGTTTACAGCGGGGGGCTACCGGGGAGCTGTTTTTT. Its protein is CASSLQRGATGELFF. Drawing the rest from reference TRBV28 and TRBJ2-2, the complete variable domain is DVKVTQSSRYLVKRTGEKVFLECVQDMDHENMFWYRQDPGLGLRLIYFSYDVKMKEKGDIPEGYSVSREKKERFSLILESASTNQTSMYLCASSLQRGATGELFFGEGSRLTVL.

The V gene is TRBV4-1, the J gene TRBJ2-6; 8 nucleotides align to TRBD1. This CDR3 has 20 residues. Looked up from germline, CDR1 is MGHRA and CDR2 is YSYEKL. The junction had 10 bases not matched to a gene; V was cut back by 0 bases and J by 0 bases. CDR3 protein: CASSQEGSGTGTSGANVLTF. The CDR3 nucleotides read TGCGCCAGCAGCCAAGAGGGGTCGGGGACAGGAACCTCTGGGGCCAACGTCCTGACTTTC.

V is TRBV28 and J is TRBJ2-7; TRBD1 matches at 7 bases. Germline V CDR1 and CDR2: MDHEN, SYDVKM. V shed 3 bases and J 4 bases; nucleotides not matched to a gene: 9. The CDR3 totals 15 residues. CDR3 sequence: CASSFSRKQGYEQYV. The CDR3 DNA reads as TGTGCCAGCAGTTTCTCTAGAAAACAGGGGTACGAGCAGTACGTC.